This T cell receptor beta chain appears in the sequencing data of a study of blood T cell repertoires in COVID-19. Study background: COVID-19 samples collected from the United States, Italy and Spain covered acute and convalescent phases.

Original methodology: Amplification of reference gene primers was used by the study to estimate nucleated cell counts. Here immunoSEQ multiplex PCR was the method, and the copy in TCRdb shows in-frame clones only, minus some. V, J and clone size were drawn from that table, and D and trimming were deduced from the DNA. In the table there are a few hundred thousand clones, about 93% of which are singletons. The count of this clone is one. The CDR3 runs to 14 residues. V shed 5 bases and J 6 bases; nucleotides not matched to a gene: 6. CDR1 and CDR2 (germline): MRHNA, SNTAGT. This chain connects TRBV6-4 to TRBJ2-2, with TRBD1 matching over 7 bases. The sequence was collected from a woman aged 25 to 39 with COVID-19, enrolled during active disease. Sequencing input: peripheral blood. For the CDR3, the DNA is TGTGCCAGCAGTTTAGAGGGGGCCTCCGGGGAGCTGTTTTTT. This sequence encodes CASSLEGASGELFF.